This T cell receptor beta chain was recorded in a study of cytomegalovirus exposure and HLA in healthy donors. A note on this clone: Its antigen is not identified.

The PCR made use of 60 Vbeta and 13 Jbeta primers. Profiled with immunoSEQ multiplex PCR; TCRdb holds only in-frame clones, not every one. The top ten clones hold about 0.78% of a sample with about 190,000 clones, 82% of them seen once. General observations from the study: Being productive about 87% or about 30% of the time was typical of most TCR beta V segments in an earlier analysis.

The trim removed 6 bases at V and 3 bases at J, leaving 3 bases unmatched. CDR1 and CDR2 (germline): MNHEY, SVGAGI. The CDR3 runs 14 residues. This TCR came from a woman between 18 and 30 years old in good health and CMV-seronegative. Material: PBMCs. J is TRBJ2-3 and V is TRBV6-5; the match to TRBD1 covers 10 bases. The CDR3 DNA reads TGTGCCAGCAGACCGGGACAGGGGACAGATACGCAGTATTTT. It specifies CASRPGQGTDTQYF.